One and the same sample provided the 2 T cell receptor beta chains below, sequenced in a study of cytomegalovirus exposure and HLA in healthy donors (dated by TCRdb to 2017 to 2019). Library preparation employed the immunoSEQ multiplex PCR assay. The multiplex PCR relied on a mix of 60 forward primers for TCR Vbeta segments and 13 reverse primers for TCR Jbeta segments. The immuneACCESS repertoire file appears here via TCRdb, limited to in-frame rearrangements. These files lack a portion of the clones; in checked studies, under half of the deficit traces to unresolved V genes, and the cause of the others is not known. This sample is represented by roughly 150,000 clones; 75% to 90% of them were singletons. The ten largest make up more than 1% of the sample. Sequenced sample: PBMCs. The receptors stem from a boy aged 2 to 9 in good health and CMV-seronegative.

This chain connects TRBV5-6 to TRBJ2-6; D unclear. The CDR3 has 16 amino acids. Germline loops: CDR1 SGHDT, CDR2 YYEEEE. V was clipped by 3 bases and J by 0 bases, with 10 bases between them. CDR3: CASSYVSYSGANVLTF. The CDR3 DNA follows: TGTGCCAGCAGCTATGTTTCCTACTCTGGGGCCAACGTCCTGACTTTC. The whole variable domain, remainder taken from reference TRBV5-6 and TRBJ2-6, is DAGVTQSPTHLIKTRGQQVTLRCSPKSGHDTVSWYQQALGQGPQFIFQYYEEEERQRGNFPDRFSGHQFPNYSSELNVNALLLGDSALYLCASSYVSYSGANVLTFGAGSRLTVL.

This CDR3 is CASDREHQPQHF. CDR3 coding DNA: TGTGCCAGCGACAGGGAGCACCAGCCCCAGCATTTT. This sequence joins TRBV28 and TRBJ1-5; 7 bases are shared with TRBD1. CDR1 is MDHEN and CDR2 is SYDVKM in the germline V gene. The trim removed 8 bases at V and 7 bases at J, leaving 5 bases unmatched. This CDR3 has 12 residues.